This is a list of T cell receptor beta chains from one sample in a study of blood T cell repertoires in COVID-19. Assay used: immunoSEQ multiplex PCR; TCRdb lists only in-frame clones, some missing. This table has some 250,000 clones, 80% to 85% appearing once. Sequencing was performed on peripheral blood. These receptor sequences come from a woman aged 18-29 years with acute or convalescent COVID-19. Both conserved end residues are part of each CDR3. The D gene is left open where the match is weak. Some rows have no size entry. The others give once, few or many, or a class for an expanded clone.

j_call	v_call	clone_size	d_call	cdr3_aa	cdr3_nt
TRBJ2-5	TRBV4-2	.	TRBD1	CASSQDLGTGRQETQYF	TGTGCCAGCAGCCAAGATTTAGGGACAGGCCGCCAAGAGACCCAGTACTTC
TRBJ2-5	TRBV7-9	.	.	CASSPLLETQYF	TGTGCCAGCAGCCCTCTATTGGAGACCCAGTACTTC
TRBJ2-1	TRBV11-3	.	TRBD2	CASSLDLSGRVAYSEQFF	TGTGCCAGCAGCTTAGATCTCAGCGGGAGGGTCGCCTATAGTGAGCAGTTCTTC
TRBJ2-2	TRBV27	.	.	CASRGTNTGELFF	TGTGCCAGCCGAGGAACGAACACCGGGGAGCTGTTTTTT
TRBJ1-1	TRBV7-9	.	.	CASSLDMYTEAFF	TGTGCCAGCAGTCTCGACATGTACACTGAAGCTTTCTTT
TRBJ1-3	TRBV11-2	.	.	CASSSWTVGNTIYF	TGTGCCAGCAGCTCCTGGACAGTGGGAAACACCATATATTTT
TRBJ2-7	TRBV7-2	few	.	CASSLGEYYEQYF	TGTGCCAGCAGCTTAGGGGAGTACTACGAGCAGTACTTC
TRBJ1-3	TRBV18	.	.	CASSPRVAGNTIYF	TGTGCCAGCTCACCGAGGGTTGCTGGAAACACCATATATTTT
TRBJ1-5	TRBV14	few	.	CASSLNSNQPQHF	TGTGCCAGCAGCCTTAATAGCAATCAGCCCCAGCATTTT
TRBJ2-7	TRBV3-1/TRBV3-2	.	TRBD2	CASTSGGAYEQYF	TGTGCCAGCACCTCGGGGGGAGCCTACGAGCAGTACTTC
TRBJ2-3	TRBV6-2/TRBV6-3	few	TRBD2	CASSYGGTIPDTQYF	TGTGCCAGCAGTTACGGCGGGACTATTCCAGATACGCAGTATTTT
TRBJ2-1	TRBV3-1/TRBV3-2	many	.	CASSQSRGMSYNEQFF	TGTGCCAGCAGCCAATCAAGAGGGATGAGTTACAATGAGCAGTTCTTC
TRBJ2-7	TRBV6-1	.	TRBD1	CASREAGQGFKQYF	TGTGCCAGCAGAGAAGCAGGACAGGGGTTCAAGCAGTACTTC
TRBJ2-7	TRBV6-5	.	TRBD1	CASSYVPGQGNEQYF	TGTGCCAGCAGTTACGTACCGGGACAGGGTAACGAGCAGTACTTC
TRBJ1-4	TRBV4-1	.	TRBD1	CASSHLDRPNEKLFF	TGCGCCAGCAGCCACCTGGACAGGCCCAATGAAAAACTGTTTTTT
TRBJ1-6	TRBV13	once	.	CASSLRGRSVSPLHF	TGTGCCAGCAGCTTAAGGGGTAGAAGCGTTTCACCCCTCCACTTT
TRBJ1-4	TRBV5-6	.	TRBD1	CASSFRTGKNEKLFF	TGTGCCAGCAGCTTTAGGACAGGGAAAAATGAAAAACTGTTTTTT
TRBJ2-1	TRBV4-3	many	TRBD2	CASSQDRTSRYNEQFF	TGCGCCAGCAGCCAAGATAGGACTAGCCGTTATAATGAGCAGTTCTTC
TRBJ2-5	TRBV19	.	TRBD1	CASSMMTGRETQYF	TGTGCCAGTAGTATGATGACAGGGAGAGAGACCCAGTACTTC
TRBJ1-3	TRBV19	.	.	CASSSQGGNTIYF	TGTGCCAGTAGTTCACAGGGAGGAAACACCATATATTTT
TRBJ2-1	TRBV2	many	.	CASSEALSYNEQFF	TGTGCCAGCAGTGAGGCATTATCCTACAATGAGCAGTTCTTC
TRBJ1-1	TRBV27	few	.	CASSLSQGYPEAFF	TGTGCCAGCAGTTTGTCGCAGGGGTACCCTGAAGCTTTCTTT
TRBJ2-7	TRBV27	.	.	CASSLSSAGGIYEQYF	TGTGCCAGCAGTTTATCCTCGGCGGGCGGAATCTACGAGCAGTACTTC
TRBJ2-3	TRBV6-5	.	TRBD1	CASSQDRRDTDTQYF	TGTGCCAGCAGCCAGGACAGGCGAGACACAGATACGCAGTATTTT
TRBJ2-7	TRBV30	.	TRBD2	CAWSGLAGEGIYEQYF	TGTGCCTGGAGCGGACTAGCGGGAGAAGGGATCTACGAGCAGTACTTC
TRBJ2-7	TRBV29-1	once	TRBD1	CSVVDRGVTYEQYF	TGCAGCGTTGTGGACAGGGGGGTAACCTACGAGCAGTACTTC